This T cell receptor beta chain was retrieved from a study of blood T cell repertoires in COVID-19. Authors' processing steps: Reference gene primers were amplified, and this amplification served to estimate nucleated cell counts. Produced via immunoSEQ multiplex PCR; TCRdb's table is partial and in-frame only. D and trimming were read from the DNA, whereas the V and J calls and clone size are those reported in that table. The sample has about 190,000 clones; about 89% are singletons. V was trimmed by 3 bases and J by 9 bases, leaving 18 bases between them. Per germline, CDR1 KGHSH and CDR2 LQKENI. This CDR3 comprises 15 residues.

This rearrangement joins TRBV18 to TRBJ1-5; a weak D match, TRBD1 (5 bases). The receptor's source is a man in his forties with acute or convalescent COVID-19. The sequenced sample was peripheral blood. For the CDR3, the DNA is TGTGCCAGCTCACCCTCGGGACTCCTGAAGGGGCCCCAGCATTTT. Translation gives CASSPSGLLKGPQHF.